This T cell receptor beta chain originates from a study of CD8 T cells in ankylosing spondylitis. General study points: Some motif variants were previously reported in reactive arthritis synovial fluid and blood. Ankylosing spondylitis blood seemed to carry a telltale TCR beta motif made of about 8 highly homologous variants. Disease-linked clones bore a CD8+ phenotype and were relatively rare in peripheral blood. Reported data indicate significant enrichment of disease-linked clones within matched ankylosing spondylitis synovial fluid.

Trimming took 0 bases from V and 6 from J, leaving 21 bases between them. There are 17 residues in the CDR3. Germline V CDR1 and CDR2: ENHRY, SYGVKD. Molecular-barcoded quantitative 5'-RACE produced these TCR beta libraries. TCRdb fed the 5' RACE reads into MiXCR, producing one record per CDR3 protein. This table holds a few hundred thousand distinct CDR3 sequences, around 24% found once. Note on this clonotype: Its antigen is not identified.

Material for sequencing was blood, either unsorted or a sorted T cell fraction (not recorded which). The sequence came from a male donor with ankylosing spondylitis. V and J are TRBV10-3 and TRBJ2-7, with D perhaps assigned TRBD1 or TRBD2 (6 bases each). The CDR3 is CAISESRGAAAGAEQYF. CDR3 DNA: TGTGCCATCAGTGAGTCGAGGGGGGCGGCCGCCGGTGCCGAGCAGTACTTC.